This TCR beta chain was sequenced in a study of blood T cells in healthy people across ages. The authors ran a second PCR of roughly 6 to 11 cycles using a sample-barcoded 5' primer and a J-beta primer mix. TCRdb processed the 5' RACE reads anew with MiXCR; each CDR3 protein has one entry. The sample lists some 1.4 million distinct CDR3 sequences; about 43% were seen once. The material sequenced was blood. The TCR originated in a woman under 30 in good health.

The DNA of the CDR3 is TGCAGTGGTCGGACTAGCGAGTCCTACGAGCAGTACTTC. This codes for CSGRTSESYEQYF. The rearrangement uses TRBV20-1 and TRBJ2-7; 9 bases are a match to TRBD2. The CDR3 runs 13 residues. Losses at the gene ends were 7 bases for V and 1 base for J; bases not matched to a gene: 5. Germline CDR1 DFQATT, CDR2 SNEGSKA (reference sequence).